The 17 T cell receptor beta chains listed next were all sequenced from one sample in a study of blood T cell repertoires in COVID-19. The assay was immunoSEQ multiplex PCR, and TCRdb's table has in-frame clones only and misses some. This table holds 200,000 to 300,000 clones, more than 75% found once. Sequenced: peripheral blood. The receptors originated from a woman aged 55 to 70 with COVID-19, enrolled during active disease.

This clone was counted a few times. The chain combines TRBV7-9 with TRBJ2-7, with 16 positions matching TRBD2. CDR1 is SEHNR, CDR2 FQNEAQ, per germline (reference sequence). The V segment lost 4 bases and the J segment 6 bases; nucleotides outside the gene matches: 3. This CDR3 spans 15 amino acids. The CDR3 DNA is TGTGCCAGCAGCTCGGGACTAGCGGGAGGGCTCGAGCAGTACTTC. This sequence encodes CASSSGLAGGLEQYF. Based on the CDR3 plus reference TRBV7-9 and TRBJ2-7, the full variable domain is DTGVSQNPRHKITKRGQNVTFRCDPISEHNRLYWYRQTLGQGPEFLTYFQNEAQLEKSRLLSDRFSAERPKGSFSTLEIQRTEQGDSAMYLCASSSGLAGGLEQYFGPGTRLTVT.

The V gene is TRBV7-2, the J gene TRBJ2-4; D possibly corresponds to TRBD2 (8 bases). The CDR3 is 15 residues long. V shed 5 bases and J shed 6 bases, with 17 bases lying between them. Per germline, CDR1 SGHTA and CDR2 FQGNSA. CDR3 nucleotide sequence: TGTGCCAGCAGCCCAGGGGGACTAGGGCCAAACATTCAGTACTTC. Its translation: CASSPGGLGPNIQYF.

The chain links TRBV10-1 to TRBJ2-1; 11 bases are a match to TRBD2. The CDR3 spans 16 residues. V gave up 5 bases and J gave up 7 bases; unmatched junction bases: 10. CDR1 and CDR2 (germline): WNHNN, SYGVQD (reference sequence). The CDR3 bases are TGCGCCAGCAGTTCTACGACTAGCGGGACTATGAATGAGCAGTTCTTC. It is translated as CASSSTTSGTMNEQFF.

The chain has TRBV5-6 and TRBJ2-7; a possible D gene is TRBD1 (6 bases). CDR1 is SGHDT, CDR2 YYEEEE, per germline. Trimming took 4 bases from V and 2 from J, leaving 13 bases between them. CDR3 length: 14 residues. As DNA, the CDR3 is TGTGCCAGCAGCCCGGACAGAGTTACCTACGAGCAGTACTTC. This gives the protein CASSPDRVTYEQYF.

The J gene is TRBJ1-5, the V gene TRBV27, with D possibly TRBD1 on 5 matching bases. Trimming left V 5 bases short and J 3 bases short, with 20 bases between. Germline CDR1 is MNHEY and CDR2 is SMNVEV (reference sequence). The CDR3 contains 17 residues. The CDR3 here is CASSGIGGFPYNQPQHF. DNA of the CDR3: TGTGCCAGCAGTGGAATCGGGGGGTTCCCGTACAATCAGCCCCAGCATTTT.

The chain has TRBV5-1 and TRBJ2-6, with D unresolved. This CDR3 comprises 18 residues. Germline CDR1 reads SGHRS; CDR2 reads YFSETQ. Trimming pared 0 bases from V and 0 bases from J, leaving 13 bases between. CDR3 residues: CASSLALVRSSGANVLTF. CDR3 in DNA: TGCGCCAGCAGCTTGGCCTTAGTTCGGAGCTCTGGGGCCAACGTCCTGACTTTC.

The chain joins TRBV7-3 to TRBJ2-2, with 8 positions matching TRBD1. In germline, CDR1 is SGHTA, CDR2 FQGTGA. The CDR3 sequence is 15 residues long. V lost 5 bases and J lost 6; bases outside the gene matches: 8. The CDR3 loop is CASSTRTGRAGELFF. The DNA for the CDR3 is TGTGCCAGCAGCACCCGGACAGGGAGAGCCGGGGAGCTGTTTTTT. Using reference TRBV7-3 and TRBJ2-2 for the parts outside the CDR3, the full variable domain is GAGVSQTPSNKVTEKGKYVELRCDPISGHTALYWYRQSLGQGPEFLIYFQGTGAADDSGLPNDRFFAVRPEGSVSTLKIQRTERGDSAVYLCASSTRTGRAGELFFGEGSRLTVL.

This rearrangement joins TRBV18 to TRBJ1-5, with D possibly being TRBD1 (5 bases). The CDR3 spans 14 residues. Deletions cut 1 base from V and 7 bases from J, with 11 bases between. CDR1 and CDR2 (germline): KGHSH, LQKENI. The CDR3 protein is CASSPQAGMQPQHF. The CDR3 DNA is TGTGCCAGCTCACCACAAGCAGGGATGCAGCCCCAGCATTTT. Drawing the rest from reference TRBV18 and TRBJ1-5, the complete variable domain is NAGVMQNPRHLVRRRGQEARLRCSPMKGHSHVYWYRQLPEEGLKFMVYLQKENIIDESGMPKERFSAEFPKEGPSILRIQQVVRGDSAAYFCASSPQAGMQPQHFGDGTRLSIL.

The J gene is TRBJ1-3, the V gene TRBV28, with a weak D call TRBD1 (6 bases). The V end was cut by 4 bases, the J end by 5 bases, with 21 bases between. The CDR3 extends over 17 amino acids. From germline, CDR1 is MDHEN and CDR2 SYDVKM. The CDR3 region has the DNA TGTGCCAGCAGTTGGGGGCCCGGGACATCCCTGCGAAACACCATATATTTT. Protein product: CASSWGPGTSLRNTIYF.

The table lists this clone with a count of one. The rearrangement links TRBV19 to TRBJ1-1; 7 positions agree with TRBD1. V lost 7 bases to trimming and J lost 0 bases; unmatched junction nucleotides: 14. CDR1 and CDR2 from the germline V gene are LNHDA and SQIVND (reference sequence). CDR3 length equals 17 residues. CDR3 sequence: CASTMGTGVRMNTEAFF. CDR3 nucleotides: TGTGCCAGTACCATGGGAACAGGGGTAAGGATGAACACTGAAGCTTTCTTT.

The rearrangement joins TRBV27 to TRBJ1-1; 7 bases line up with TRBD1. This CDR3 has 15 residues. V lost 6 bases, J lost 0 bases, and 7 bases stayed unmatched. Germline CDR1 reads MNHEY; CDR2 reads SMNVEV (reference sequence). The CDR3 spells CASRQRDRLNTEAFF. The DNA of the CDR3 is TGTGCCAGCAGGCAACGGGACAGATTGAACACTGAAGCTTTCTTT.

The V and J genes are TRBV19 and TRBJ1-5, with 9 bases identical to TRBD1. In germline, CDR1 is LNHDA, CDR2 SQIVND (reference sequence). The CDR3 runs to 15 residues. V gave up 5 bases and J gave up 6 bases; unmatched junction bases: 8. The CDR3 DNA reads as TGTGCCAGTAGTTCCCGGGACAGGGTCTTTCAGCCCCAGCATTTT. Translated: CASSSRDRVFQPQHF.

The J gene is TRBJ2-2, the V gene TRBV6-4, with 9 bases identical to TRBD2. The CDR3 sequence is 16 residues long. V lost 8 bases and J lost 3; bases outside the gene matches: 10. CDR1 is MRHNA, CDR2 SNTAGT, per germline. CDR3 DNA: TGTGCCAGCTCCCGGGACGCGGGAGGGGACACCGGGGAGCTGTTTTTT. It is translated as CASSRDAGGDTGELFF.

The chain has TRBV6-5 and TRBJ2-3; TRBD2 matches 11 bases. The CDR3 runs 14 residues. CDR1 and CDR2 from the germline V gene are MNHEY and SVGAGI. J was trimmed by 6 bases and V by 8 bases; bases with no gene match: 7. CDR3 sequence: CASGPLAGVDTQYF. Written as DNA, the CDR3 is TGTGCCAGCGGGCCACTAGCGGGAGTGGATACGCAGTATTTT.

CDR3 bases: TGTGCCAGCAGCTTAGAGACAGGGGCTAATGAAAAACTGTTTTTT. This encodes CASSLETGANEKLFF. The chain joins TRBV7-2 to TRBJ1-4, with 8 bases identical to TRBD1. CDR3 length: 15 residues. The germline V gene encodes CDR1 SGHTA and CDR2 FQGNSA. Trimming took 1 base from V and 3 from J; bases not matched to a gene: 1. Looking up the rest from reference TRBV7-2 and TRBJ1-4 gives the full variable domain: GAGVSQSPSNKVTEKGKDVELRCDPISGHTALYWYRQSLGQGLEFLIYFQGNSAPDKSGLPSDRFSAERTGGSVSTLTIQRTQQEDSAVYLCASSLETGANEKLFFGSGTQLSVL.

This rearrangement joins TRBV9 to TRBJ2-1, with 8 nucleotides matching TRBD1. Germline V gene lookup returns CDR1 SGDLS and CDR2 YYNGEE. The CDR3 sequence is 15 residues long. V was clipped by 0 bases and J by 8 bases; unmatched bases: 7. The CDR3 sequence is CASSVATGALDEQFF. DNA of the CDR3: TGTGCCAGCAGCGTAGCGACAGGGGCTCTCGATGAGCAGTTCTTC.

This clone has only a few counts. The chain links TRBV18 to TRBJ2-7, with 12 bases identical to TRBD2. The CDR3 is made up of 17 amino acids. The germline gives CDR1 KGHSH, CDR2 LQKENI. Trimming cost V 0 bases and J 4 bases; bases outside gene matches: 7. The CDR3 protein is CASSPPLASGRGYEQYF. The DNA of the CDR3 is TGTGCCAGCTCACCACCCCTAGCTAGCGGGAGGGGATACGAGCAGTACTTC. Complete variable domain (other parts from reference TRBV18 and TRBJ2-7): NAGVMQNPRHLVRRRGQEARLRCSPMKGHSHVYWYRQLPEEGLKFMVYLQKENIIDESGMPKERFSAEFPKEGPSILRIQQVVRGDSAAYFCASSPPLASGRGYEQYFGPGTRLTVT.